These 27 T cell receptor beta chains were sequenced from one sample in a study of control samples from healthy donors and cancer patients. Using immunoSEQ multiplex PCR, the repertoire was profiled, and TCRdb retains in-frame clones only, with some absent. The top ten clones hold roughly 1.6% of a sample with about 59,000 clones, 92% of them seen once. Sequencing used PBMCs. These receptors all come from a man aged 35 to 55 with colorectal cancer.

The chain couples TRBV5-4 to TRBJ2-7, with 8 bases identical to TRBD1. The CDR3 consists of 14 residues. Germline-derived CDR1 and CDR2 are SGHNT and YYREEE (reference sequence). V lost 4 bases and J lost 0; bases outside the gene matches: 3. The CDR3 loop reads CASSLQGASYEQYF. As DNA, the CDR3 is TGTGCCAGCAGCCTGCAGGGGGCCTCCTACGAGCAGTACTTC.

V and J are TRBV15 and TRBJ1-1; 7 positions agree with TRBD1. J lost 7 bases, V lost 0 bases, and 5 bases had no gene match. Germline V gives CDR1 LNHNV, CDR2 YYDKDF (reference sequence). CDR3 size: 14 residues. The CDR3 protein is CATSRDRQGVEAFF. CDR3 nucleotide sequence: TGTGCCACCAGCAGAGACCGACAGGGCGTTGAAGCTTTCTTT.

The chain carries TRBV7-2 and TRBJ2-7; D may be TRBD1 (6 bases). V was cut by 2 bases and J by 4 bases, with 6 bases left in between. CDR1 is SGHTA, CDR2 FQGNSA, per germline. The CDR3 runs 12 residues. CDR3: CASSLQGYEQYF. CDR3 bases: TGTGCCAGCAGCTTACAGGGGTACGAGCAGTACTTC.

Comments on this clone: The same CDR3 can be traced to other DNA sequences in this sample. This chain links TRBV29-1 with TRBJ1-1; D possibly corresponds to TRBD1 (6 bases). Trimming shortened V by 6 bases and J by 1 base, and 12 bases separated the two germline ends. Germline CDR1 SQVTM, CDR2 ANQGSEA. The CDR3 is 13 amino acids. Written as DNA, the CDR3 is TGCAGCGTCGATAGGGGACAGAACACTGAAGCTTTCTTT. Translated, it gives CSVDRGQNTEAFF.

CDR3 DNA: TGTGCCAGCCGCCGGACAGGGGCGGTCGGGGAGCTGTTTTTT. Encoded protein: CASRRTGAVGELFF. This chain uses TRBV3-1 (or the pseudogene TRBV3-2) with TRBJ2-2; 9 bases align to TRBD1. The V gene end was trimmed by 8 bases and the J gene end by 7 bases; junction bases not matched to a gene: 8. Germline CDR1 reads LGHDT; CDR2 reads YNNKEL (reference sequence). The CDR3 covers 14 residues.

The gene calls are TRBV27 and TRBJ1-1; D remains ambiguous. In germline, CDR1 is MNHEY, CDR2 SMNVEV (reference sequence). The CDR3 covers 14 residues. V lost 2 bases, J lost 0 bases, and 7 bases lay in between. The chain's CDR3 is CASSLAPLNTEAFF. The CDR3 DNA is TGTGCCAGCAGTTTAGCGCCCCTGAACACTGAAGCTTTCTTT.

Only one count was recorded for this clone. This rearrangement joins TRBV7-2 to TRBJ2-3, with 9 bases lining up with TRBD2. The CDR3 loop spans 16 amino acids. V trimming: 5 bases; J trimming: 4 bases; junction bases outside the gene matches: 10. Germline assignment: CDR1 SGHTA and CDR2 FQGNSA. The CDR3 protein is CASSRTPRGGPDTQYF. CDR3 DNA: TGTGCCAGCAGCCGCACCCCGCGGGGGGGCCCAGATACGCAGTATTTT.

The V and J genes are TRBV5-8 and TRBJ2-1; 8 bases are shared with TRBD1. Germline lookup yields CDR1 SGHTS and CDR2 YDEGEE. This CDR3 spans 15 amino acids. The junction had 7 bases not matched to a gene; V was cut back by 4 bases and J by 4 bases. The CDR3 here is CASSPTGQDYNEQFF. DNA of the CDR3: TGTGCCAGCAGCCCCACGGGACAGGATTACAATGAGCAGTTCTTC.

The rearrangement links TRBV2 to TRBJ2-2; possible D gene TRBD1, 6 bases. V lost 6 bases to trimming and J lost 6 bases, with 8 bases between them. In germline, CDR1 is SNHLY, CDR2 FYNNEI. CDR3 length: 12 amino acids. The CDR3 loop reads CASRAGAGELFF. CDR3 in DNA: TGTGCCAGCAGAGCAGGGGCCGGGGAGCTGTTTTTT.

The rearrangement uses TRBV2 and TRBJ1-5; 8 bases are a match to TRBD1. The V gene end was trimmed by 6 bases and the J gene end by 1 base; junction bases not matched to a gene: 2. The CDR3 runs to 14 residues. Germline V gives CDR1 SNHLY, CDR2 FYNNEI. CDR3 amino acids: CASSRTGSNQPQHF. As DNA, the CDR3 is TGTGCCAGCAGCAGGACAGGGAGCAATCAGCCCCAGCATTTT. The whole variable domain, remainder taken from reference TRBV2 and TRBJ1-5, is EPEVTQTPSHQVTQMGQEVILRCVPISNHLYFYWYRQILGQKVEFLVSFYNNEISEKSEIFDDQFSVERPDGSNFTLKIRSTKLEDSAMYFCASSRTGSNQPQHFGDGTRLSIL.

A few counts support this clone. The chain recombines TRBV5-6 with TRBJ2-3; 8 bases fit TRBD2. V was clipped by 1 base and J by 5 bases; unmatched bases: 6. The CDR3 covers 15 residues. Looked up from germline, CDR1 is SGHDT and CDR2 is YYEEEE. The CDR3 is CASSLRRGAGDTQYF. DNA for the CDR3: TGTGCCAGCAGCTTGCGGCGGGGGGCGGGAGATACGCAGTATTTT.

This sequence joins TRBV30 and TRBJ2-3; 8 positions agree with TRBD2. Germline V gives CDR1 GTSNPN, CDR2 SVGIG (reference sequence). The CDR3 is 14 residues long. Unmatched junction bases numbered 6, after V lost 2 bases and J lost 5 bases. DNA of the CDR3: TGTGCCTGGAGTTCAAGCGGGGGATTAGATACGCAGTATTTT. Translated, it gives CAWSSSGGLDTQYF.

CDR3 DNA sequence: TGTGCCAGCAGTGAGCCGGGACTTTCCCCCCAACGGGAGCAGTACTTC. It yields the protein CASSEPGLSPQREQYF. The rearrangement joins TRBV6-1 to TRBJ2-7; possibly TRBD2 for D (6 bases). The CDR3 is made up of 16 amino acids. CDR1 is MNHNS, CDR2 SASEGT, per germline. Trimming cost V 3 bases and J 7 bases, with 22 bases left between them.

CDR3 sequence: CASSMDSRSVETQYF. The CDR3 region has the DNA TGTGCCAGCAGCATGGACAGCCGGTCGGTAGAGACCCAGTACTTC. The rearrangement links TRBV9 to TRBJ2-5, with TRBD1 as a possible D gene (6 bases). The CDR3 totals 15 residues. Germline V CDR1 and CDR2: SGDLS, YYNGEE. Trimming left V 4 bases short and J 4 bases short, with 17 bases between.

CDR3 nucleotides: TGCGCCAGCAGCCCGGGACGCAGAATTAACACTGAAGCTTTCTTT. This translates into CASSPGRRINTEAFF. The genes are TRBV5-1 and TRBJ1-1, with D maybe TRBD1 (5 bases). Trimming left V 4 bases short and J 2 bases short, with 15 bases between. CDR1 is SGHRS, CDR2 YFSETQ, per germline. The CDR3 extends over 15 amino acids.

The gene calls are TRBV7-6 and TRBJ2-1, with D possibly being TRBD2 (5 bases). This CDR3 comprises 16 residues. CDR1 SGHVS and CDR2 FNYEAQ come from the germline V gene. V lost 0 bases and J 4 bases, leaving 13 bases between the germline ends. The CDR3 DNA reads as TGTGCCAGCAGCTTAGCGTATGGCGGGCTATACAATGAGCAGTTCTTC. Translated, it gives CASSLAYGGLYNEQFF.

The V gene is TRBV7-2, the J gene TRBJ2-7; D ambiguous. The CDR3 covers 11 residues. The V end was cut by 6 bases, the J end by 2 bases, with 5 bases between. Germline lookup yields CDR1 SGHTA and CDR2 FQGNSA. The CDR3 spells CASSYTYEQYF. CDR3 bases: TGTGCCAGCAGTTACACCTACGAGCAGTACTTC.

This chain uses TRBV25-1 with TRBJ1-1, with a tentative D call TRBD1 (5 bases). Germline assignment: CDR1 MGHDK and CDR2 SYGVNS. V gave up 6 bases and J gave up 7 bases, with 21 bases separating them. The CDR3 length is 15 residues. The CDR3 nucleotides read TGTGCCAGCAGGGGGCCGTTAGAAGGAATTGGTGAAGCTTTCTTT. This encodes CASRGPLEGIGEAFF.

The chain has TRBV11-3 and TRBJ1-4; no clear D gene. CDR3 length equals 15 residues. V was shortened by 4 bases and J by 7 bases, with 16 bases between the two germline ends. CDR1 is SGHNT, CDR2 YENEEA, per germline. CDR3 bases: TGTGCCAGCAGCTCGCCGGACCCGGGGAGTGAAAAACTGTTTTTT. Protein sequence: CASSSPDPGSEKLFF. Drawing the rest from reference TRBV11-3 and TRBJ1-4, the complete variable domain is EAGVVQSPRYKIIEKKQPVAFWCNPISGHNTLYWYLQNLGQGPELLIRYENEEAVDDSQLPKDRFSAERLKGVDSTLKIQPAELGDSAVYLCASSSPDPGSEKLFFGSGTQLSVL.

The V call is TRBV19, the J call TRBJ1-5; TRBD1 matches at 10 bases. Germline trimming cut 7 bases from V and 4 bases from J; bases unmatched to any gene: 10. Per germline, CDR1 LNHDA and CDR2 SQIVND (reference sequence). This CDR3 spans 16 amino acids. The CDR3 protein is CASIPGGTGVNQPQHF. In DNA, the CDR3 is TGTGCCAGTATCCCCGGGGGGACAGGGGTAAATCAGCCCCAGCATTTT.

For the CDR3, the DNA is TGTGCCAGCAGCCTACAAGGCGGGGGGGGATCCTACGAGCAGTACTTC. The encoded protein is CASSLQGGGGSYEQYF. The J gene is TRBJ2-7, the V gene TRBV7-2; 9 nucleotides agree with TRBD2. Germline CDR1 is SGHTA and CDR2 is FQGNSA. V dropped 5 bases and J dropped 1; count of bases not matched to a gene: 9. The CDR3 is made up of 16 amino acids.

The chain links TRBV24-1 to TRBJ2-2, with D perhaps TRBD1 or TRBD2 (5 bases each). Deletions cut 7 bases from V and 0 bases from J, with 11 bases between. CDR3 length: 15 amino acids. Germline loops: CDR1 KGHDR, CDR2 SFDVKD. CDR3 sequence reads: CATSFQGPNTGELFF. The CDR3, as DNA: TGTGCCACCAGCTTTCAGGGACCGAACACCGGGGAGCTGTTTTTT.

This chain connects TRBV2 to TRBJ2-1; D gene unclear. This CDR3 comprises 14 residues. CDR1 SNHLY and CDR2 FYNNEI come from the germline V gene. Trimming left V 8 bases short and J 1 base short, with 12 bases between. The CDR3 coding sequence is TGTGCCAGCGGTCAGTTGGGATCCTACAATGAGCAGTTCTTC. Translating gives CASGQLGSYNEQFF.

The rearrangement joins TRBV7-9 to TRBJ2-3; the D gene is possibly TRBD2 (6 bases). CDR1 is SEHNR, CDR2 FQNEAQ, per germline (reference sequence). This CDR3 is 14 amino acids long. V gave up 8 bases and J gave up 4 bases, with 16 bases separating them. CDR3 nucleotide sequence: TGTGCCAGCCTCGGAACTAGCCTCGCAGATACGCAGTATTTT. This encodes CASLGTSLADTQYF.

The chain employs TRBV2 and TRBJ1-2; 7 nucleotides match TRBD1. V shed 5 bases, J shed 7 bases, and the junction held 10 bases outside the gene matches. The germline gives CDR1 SNHLY, CDR2 FYNNEI. The CDR3 extends over 14 amino acids. Here the CDR3 reads CASSPGQVVGGYTF. The DNA of the CDR3 is TGTGCCAGCAGTCCCGGACAGGTTGTGGGTGGCTACACCTTC. Supplemented by reference TRBV2 and TRBJ1-2, the full variable domain reads EPEVTQTPSHQVTQMGQEVILRCVPISNHLYFYWYRQILGQKVEFLVSFYNNEISEKSEIFDDQFSVERPDGSNFTLKIRSTKLEDSAMYFCASSPGQVVGGYTFGSGTRLTVV.

The chain uses TRBV20-1 and TRBJ2-7; D remains unclear. The CDR3 sequence is 11 residues long. CDR1 and CDR2 (germline): DFQATT, SNEGSKA (reference sequence). V lost 0 bases, J lost 3 bases, and 3 bases lay in between. The CDR3 is CSAREGYEQYF. The CDR3 bases are TGCAGTGCTAGAGAGGGCTACGAGCAGTACTTC.

V is TRBV7-2 and J is TRBJ1-1; D is ambiguous. The CDR3 is made up of 15 amino acids. CDR1 SGHTA and CDR2 FQGNSA come from the germline V gene. The germline V and J ends were trimmed by 2 bases and 7 bases, with 17 bases remaining between them. The CDR3 spells CASSLSRTWSDEAFF. In DNA, the CDR3 is TGTGCCAGCAGCTTAAGTAGGACGTGGAGCGATGAAGCTTTCTTT.